A selection of T cell receptor beta chains follows, all from one sample in a study of cytomegalovirus exposure and HLA in healthy donors. Here immunoSEQ multiplex PCR was the method, and the copy in TCRdb shows in-frame clones only, minus some. Of approximately 200,000 clones in the sample, about 90% were seen once. Sequencing was performed on PBMCs. The receptors were gathered from a woman aged 18-29 years in good health and CMV-seronegative. Each CDR3 is given without its conserved first and last residue.

J,V,CDR3
TRBJ1-5,TRBV15,ATSSEGTGVGNQPQH
TRBJ2-3,TRBV4-1,ASSQEVRYTDTQY
TRBJ2-7,TRBV6-5,ASSYSDSDEQY
TRBJ2-3,TRBV5-1,ASSFGQGKDTQY
TRBJ2-5,TRBV9,ASSNLGLAGGQETQY
TRBJ1-5,TRBV27,ASSLSIGLAQPQH
TRBJ2-7,TRBV6-1,ASSDRVSYEQY
TRBJ2-3,TRBV11-2,ASIVEGLAGDPQY
TRBJ1-1,TRBV7-2,ASSLGAGAEAF
TRBJ2-7,TRBV10-3,AINLNGLAGDEQY
TRBJ2-7,TRBV7-9,ASSLPGTYEQY
TRBJ1-1,TRBV7-9,ASSVLPMGRTEAF
TRBJ1-2,TRBV11-2,ASSLDRVEYGYT
TRBJ1-2,TRBV9,ASSPRDTGYT
TRBJ2-5,TRBV5-1,ASSGGTEEREGLGPQETQY
TRBJ2-7,TRBV4-3,ASSLDRGSYEQY
TRBJ1-2,TRBV7-2,ASRETIIGVYGYT
TRBJ1-2,TRBV7-9,ASSSLQGAYGYT
TRBJ2-3,TRBV28,ASSPQTSSTDTQY
TRBJ2-1,TRBV10-3,AISEEGYNEQF
TRBJ2-5,TRBV7-9,ASSLLAGQETQY
TRBJ2-1,TRBV2,ASSEGAGLYHEQF
TRBJ1-2,TRBV25-1,ASSEYGESNYGYT
TRBJ2-7,TRBV11-2,ASSVTTGGEQY